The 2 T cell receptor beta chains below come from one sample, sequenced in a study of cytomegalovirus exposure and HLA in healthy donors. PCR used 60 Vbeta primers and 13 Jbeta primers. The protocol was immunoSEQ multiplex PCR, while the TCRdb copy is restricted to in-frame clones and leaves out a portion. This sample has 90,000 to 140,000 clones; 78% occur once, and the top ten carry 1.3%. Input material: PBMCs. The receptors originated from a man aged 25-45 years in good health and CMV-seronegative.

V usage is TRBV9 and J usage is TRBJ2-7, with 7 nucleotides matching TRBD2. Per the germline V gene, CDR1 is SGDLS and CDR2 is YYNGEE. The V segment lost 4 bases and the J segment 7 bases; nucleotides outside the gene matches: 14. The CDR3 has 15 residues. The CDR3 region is CASSSPSGSGGEQYF. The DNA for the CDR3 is TGTGCCAGCAGCTCCCCTTCGGGGTCGGGGGGAGAGCAGTACTTC.

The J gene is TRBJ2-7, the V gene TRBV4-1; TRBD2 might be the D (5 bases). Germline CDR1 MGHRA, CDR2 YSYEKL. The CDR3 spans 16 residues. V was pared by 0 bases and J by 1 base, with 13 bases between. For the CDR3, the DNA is TGCGCCAGCAGCCAAGATCGCCTAGCTGTATCCTACGAGCAGTACTTC. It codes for CASSQDRLAVSYEQYF.